Below, one T cell receptor beta chain is given with its context. Its antigen is as yet unknown. The sample comes from a study of CD8 T cells in ankylosing spondylitis. Regarding the study as a whole: Within matched ankylosing spondylitis synovial fluid, disease-linked clones were reportedly significantly enriched. Relatively scarce in peripheral blood, disease-linked clones were CD8+.

A single record per CDR3 protein comes from TCRdb applying MiXCR to the 5' RACE reads. The repertoire holds approximately 340,000 distinct CDR3 sequences, with roughly 15% as singletons. This receptor was identified in a male donor with ankylosing spondylitis or in good health (not recorded which). Input material: blood, either unsorted or a sorted T cell fraction (not recorded which).

The CDR3 loop reads CSVEVGGTDTQYF. DNA for the CDR3: TGCAGCGTTGAAGTGGGCGGCACAGATACGCAGTATTTT. This chain links TRBV29-1 with TRBJ2-3; no definite D call. V was pared by 1 base and J by 1 base, with 6 bases between. Germline V gene lookup returns CDR1 SQVTM and CDR2 ANQGSEA. This CDR3 has 13 residues.